These T cell receptor beta chains were read from a single sample in a study of shared clonotypes between healthy human individuals. The repertoire was sequenced with immunoSEQ multiplex PCR; TCRdb's copy has only in-frame clones and lacks some. The table shows millions of clones, with about 92% occurring only once. Sequencing was carried out using naive CD4+ T cells from PBMCs. The source is a young man in good health. Some clones in this sample may be carry-over from other donors' samples. Each CDR3 is given with its conserved first and last residue. Fields, in order: J gene, D gene, clone size, V gene, CDR3 DNA, CDR3 protein. The D gene is left open where the match is weak. For some rows the clone size is stated as once, few or many, or as a class when expanded; others skip it.

>TRBJ1-5|NA|NA|TRBV5-1
TGCGCCAGCAGTAGGGACGGGAGCAATCAGCCCCAGCATTTT
CASSRDGSNQPQHF
>TRBJ2-7|NA|once|TRBV7-8
TGTGCCAGCAGCTTAAGAGCCTACGAGCAGTACTTC
CASSLRAYEQYF
>TRBJ1-1|NA|NA|TRBV6-6
TGTGCCAGCACAGCGGCGAACACTGAAGCTTTCTTT
CASTAANTEAFF
>TRBJ2-1|TRBD2|NA|TRBV5-5
TGTGCCAGCAGCTCTAAGCGGGAGTGGTACAATGAGCAGTTCTTC
CASSSKREWYNEQFF
>TRBJ1-2|NA|NA|TRBV29-1
TGCAGCGTTGAAGATAGGTACAGCTATGGCTACACCTTC
CSVEDRYSYGYTF
>TRBJ2-7|NA|NA|TRBV6-6
TGTGCCAGCAGTCCCGGGCAGGGCCGGTTCTACGAGCAGTACTTC
CASSPGQGRFYEQYF
>TRBJ1-2|NA|NA|TRBV28
TGTGCCAGCAGTTCGGAGGGAGCCCAGTACTATGGCTACACCTTC
CASSSEGAQYYGYTF
>TRBJ2-2|NA|NA|TRBV5-1
TGCGCCAGCAAGGGGGACACCGGGGAGCTGTTTTTT
CASKGDTGELFF
>TRBJ1-4|TRBD1|NA|TRBV6-6
TGTGCCAGCAGTTACTTTGACAGGGTGAAAAAACTGTTTTTT
CASSYFDRVKKLFF
>TRBJ2-7|TRBD1|NA|TRBV4-1
TGCGCCAGCAGCCCTCAACCGGGACAGGGCTACGAGCAGTACTTC
CASSPQPGQGYEQYF
>TRBJ1-1|NA|NA|TRBV15
TGTGCCACCAGCAGAGGAGGGGACCTGAACACTGAAGCTTTCTTT
CATSRGGDLNTEAFF
>TRBJ2-7|NA|NA|TRBV6-5
TGTGCCAGCAGTTACTCGAATAGCGGCTACGAGCAGTACTTC
CASSYSNSGYEQYF
>TRBJ1-3|NA|once|TRBV5-1
TGCGCCAGCAGCCCGGACGGGGGCCGTGGAAACACCATATATTTT
CASSPDGGRGNTIYF
>TRBJ2-5|NA|once|TRBV4-2
TGTGCCAGCAGCCCCACCCCGTTCAGACGGGGAATCCAAGAGACCCAGTACTTC
CASSPTPFRRGIQETQYF
>TRBJ2-1|NA|NA|TRBV5-1
TGCGCCAGCAGCTTGGAACAGGGAAGCGGGCTGCGGTTCTTC
CASSLEQGSGLRFF
>TRBJ1-1|NA|NA|TRBV27
TGTGCCAGCAGTTTAGAATTCAACAGGGCCGGGAATGAAGCTTTCTTT
CASSLEFNRAGNEAFF
>TRBJ1-2|TRBD1|NA|TRBV6-5
TGTGCCAGCACCCGGTCAGGGGGCGGGAGCTACACCTTC
CASTRSGGGSYTF
>TRBJ2-5|TRBD2|NA|TRBV5-4
TGTGCCAGCGGGGTAGCGGGAGTAGGGGAGACCCAGTACTTC
CASGVAGVGETQYF
>TRBJ2-1|NA|NA|TRBV5-6
TGTGCCAGCAGCTTGGGGGTTAGTGGTTATGAGCAGTTCTTC
CASSLGVSGYEQFF
>TRBJ1-1|TRBD1|NA|TRBV27
TGTGCCAGCAGTCACAGGGACAGACCGAACACTGAAGCTTTCTTT
CASSHRDRPNTEAFF
>TRBJ2-1|NA|NA|TRBV21-1
TGTGCCAGCAACACAAGGACTAGCGGCTACAATGAGCAGTTCTTC
CASNTRTSGYNEQFF
>TRBJ2-4|TRBD2|NA|TRBV4-3
TGCGCCAGCAGCCTTACTGCAGGGAGGGAGAACATTCAGTACTTC
CASSLTAGRENIQYF
>TRBJ2-5|NA|NA|TRBV4-1
TGCGCCAGCAGCCAAGAGACCTTAATGGGGGAAGAGACCCAGTACTTC
CASSQETLMGEETQYF
>TRBJ2-5|NA|NA|TRBV6-5
TGTGCCAGCGGATGGTATCAAGAGACCCAGTACTTC
CASGWYQETQYF
>TRBJ2-2|TRBD1|NA|TRBV7-8
TGTGCCAGCAGCACACAGGGGGTGGCCGGGGAGCTGTTTTTT
CASSTQGVAGELFF
>TRBJ2-7|NA|NA|TRBV30
TGTGCCTGGAGTGTACGCCGGAGCGAGCAGTACTTC
CAWSVRRSEQYF
>TRBJ2-5|TRBD2|NA|TRBV5-6
TGTGCCAGCAGCCCCCGGACTAGCGGGAGGTTAGAGACCCAGTACTTC
CASSPRTSGRLETQYF
>TRBJ2-5|TRBD1|NA|TRBV5-8
TGTGCCAGCAGCACCCGGACAGGGGGGACAGAGACCCAGTACTTC
CASSTRTGGTETQYF
>TRBJ2-1|NA|once|TRBV2
TGTGCCAGCAGGCGCGGGGCAACGGGAAAATACAATGAGCAGTTCTTC
CASRRGATGKYNEQFF
>TRBJ1-4|NA|NA|TRBV7-8
TGTGCCAGCAGCTTATCCGTCGGTATGGCCCGTAATGAAAAACTGTTTTTT
CASSLSVGMARNEKLFF
>TRBJ2-3|NA|NA|TRBV28
TGTGCCAGCACCTTATCAAGCAAGAGATGGGTACGCAGTATCATTACGCAGTATTTT
CASTLSSKRWVRSIITQYF
>TRBJ1-1|NA|NA|TRBV5-1
TGCGCCAGCAGCAACCTAGGGGGGCGCACTGAAGCTTTCTTT
CASSNLGGRTEAFF
>TRBJ2-2|TRBD2|NA|TRBV5-1
TGCGCCAGCAGCATCGGACTAGCGGGAGGTAACACCGGGGAGCTGTTTTTT
CASSIGLAGGNTGELFF
>TRBJ2-1|TRBD2|few|TRBV4-2
TGTGCCAGCAGCCAGGGAGGACTAGCGGGAGGGAATGAGCAGTTCTTC
CASSQGGLAGGNEQFF
>TRBJ2-1|NA|NA|TRBV6-6
TGTGCCAGCAGTTACGCTACTGAGCAGTTCTTC
CASSYATEQFF
>TRBJ2-1|NA|once|TRBV28
TGTGCCAGCAGTAACCCCTTCCGCAAGGGAAGATACAATGAGCAGTTCTTC
CASSNPFRKGRYNEQFF
>TRBJ2-6|NA|NA|TRBV19
TGTGCCAGTAGTTTCTCTGGGGCCAACGTCCTGACTTTC
CASSFSGANVLTF
>TRBJ2-7|NA|NA|TRBV5-6
TGTGCCAGCAGCTTAAGTTCAACATTTCCACCACAGTACTTC
CASSLSSTFPPQYF
>TRBJ2-3|TRBD2|NA|TRBV18
TGTGCCAGCTCACCTAAGGGACTAGCGGGAGATACGCAGTATTTT
CASSPKGLAGDTQYF
>TRBJ2-6|TRBD1|once|TRBV11-2
TGTGCCAGCAGCTTCGACAGGGCTGGGGCCAACGTCCTGACTTTC
CASSFDRAGANVLTF
>TRBJ2-3|TRBD2|NA|TRBV28
TGTGCCAGCAGTTTAAGGACTAGCGGCACAGATACGCAGTATTTT
CASSLRTSGTDTQYF
>TRBJ2-7|TRBD2|NA|TRBV4-1
TGCGCCAGCAGCCAGAGCCGGACTAGCGGGAGCGAGCAGTACTTC
CASSQSRTSGSEQYF
>TRBJ1-3|NA|once|TRBV18
TGTGCCAGCTCACCACCGAGGAGGGGAAACACCATATATTTT
CASSPPRRGNTIYF
>TRBJ2-3|NA|NA|TRBV7-7
TGTGCCAGCAGCTCAGGGCCAACAGATACGCAGTATTTT
CASSSGPTDTQYF
>TRBJ1-1|NA|NA|TRBV6-1
TGTGCCAGCTCTACTCTTACCCCGAACACTGAAGCTTTCTTT
CASSTLTPNTEAFF
>TRBJ2-1|TRBD2|NA|TRBV28
TGTGCCAGCAGTTTACCGGGGGGCTCCTACAATGAGCAGTTCTTC
CASSLPGGSYNEQFF
>TRBJ2-7|TRBD1|NA|TRBV6-5
TGTGCCAGCAGCGGGACAGGGTTCGCCGAGCAGTACTTC
CASSGTGFAEQYF
>TRBJ2-2|NA|NA|TRBV18
TGTGCCAGCTCACTATCCGGGAACACCGGGGAGCTGTTTTTT
CASSLSGNTGELFF
>TRBJ2-1|NA|once|TRBV7-3
TGTGCCAGCAGCCCGAGTCCTGCCTTAAATGAGCAGTTCTTC
CASSPSPALNEQFF
>TRBJ1-2|NA|NA|TRBV19
TGTGCCAGTAGTACCATCATTCGGAGTAACTATGGCTACACCTTC
CASSTIIRSNYGYTF
>TRBJ1-3|NA|NA|TRBV4-3
TGCGCCAGCAGCCAAGATACACCCCACTCTGGAAACACCATATATTTT
CASSQDTPHSGNTIYF
>TRBJ2-7|TRBD1|NA|TRBV9
TGTGCCAGCAGCGTATCGGGACAGGGAACGGGCGAGCAGTACTTC
CASSVSGQGTGEQYF
>TRBJ2-2|NA|NA|TRBV7-2
TGTGCCAGCACGGAGGACCCCACCGGGGAGCTGTTTTTT
CASTEDPTGELFF
>TRBJ2-7|NA|NA|TRBV15
TGTGCCACCAGCGAAGGTTCTCCCTCCTCGAGGCAGTACTTC
CATSEGSPSSRQYF
>TRBJ2-1|TRBD2|NA|TRBV5-1
TGCGCCAGCAGCTCGACTAGCGGGAGTGTGGAGCAGTTCTTC
CASSSTSGSVEQFF
>TRBJ2-5|NA|NA|TRBV11-2
TGTGCCAGCAGCTTAGCCCAGACCCAGTACTTC
CASSLAQTQYF
>TRBJ1-5|NA|NA|TRBV28
TGTGCCAGCAGTTTATCTCCCCCGGGGGACCAGCCCCAGCATTTT
CASSLSPPGDQPQHF
>TRBJ2-1|TRBD1|NA|TRBV29-1
TGCAGCGCTAGGACAGGGTCGAGGAATGAGCAGTTCTTC
CSARTGSRNEQFF